This T cell receptor (beta chain) was observed in a study of T cell responses to AZD1222 COVID-19 vaccine. Study conclusions and caveats: Reports indicate that nearly half of spike-specific TCRs are directed at unmutated variant regions.

In germline, CDR1 is ENHRY, CDR2 SYGVKD. The V end was cut by 11 bases, the J end by 3 bases, with 22 bases between. This CDR3 is built from 15 residues. With regard to this clone: Antigen specificity is unknown.

Assay used: immunoSEQ multiplex PCR; TCRdb lists only in-frame clones, some missing. The table records some 200,000 clones, 90% to 95% of them present only once. The sequences come from peripheral blood, collected 28 days after the second AZD1222 dose. The receptor's source is an adult who received the AZD1222 COVID-19 vaccine. The gene calls are TRBV10-3 and TRBJ1-1; the D gene is possibly TRBD1 (5 bases). The CDR3 is CAVSGRWVRDTEAFF. The CDR3 DNA sequence: TGTGCCGTCTCGGGACGCTGGGTAAGGGACACTGAAGCTTTCTTT.